This T cell receptor beta chain was captured in a study of CD8 T cells in Susac syndrome. Trimming shortened V by 0 bases and J by 0 bases, and 8 bases separated the two germline ends. Germline-derived CDR1 and CDR2 are LGHDT and YNNKEL (reference sequence). This CDR3 is built from 15 residues. Random hexamers primed reverse transcription of about 0.5 to 1 ug RNA. TCRdb re-derived calls from the immunoSEQ multiplex PCR reads in MiXCR, one entry per CDR3 protein. Of 200,000 or so distinct CDR3 sequences in the sample, roughly 96% are singletons; the top ten hold roughly 0.088%. The sequenced sample consisted of CD4+ T cells from PBMCs. The sequence was obtained from a human donor with multiple sclerosis. The rearrangement uses TRBV3-1 and TRBJ1-2; D gene ambiguous. CDR3 sequence (DNA): TGTGCCAGCAGCCAAGAGCCGGGGACTAACTATGGCTACACCTTC. Its protein product is CASSQEPGTNYGYTF.